The present T cell receptor beta chain was sequenced within a study of resident and recirculating memory T cells in vitiligo. On the study more broadly: Samples were epidermis from two lesional and two nonlesional sites, plus PBMCs. No cells were sorted; samples were homogenized just before genomic DNA extraction.

Details on this clone: Its antigen is as yet unknown.

Assay: immunoSEQ multiplex PCR; the TCRdb copy retains only in-frame clones and omits some. Of fewer than 80,000 clones in the sample, more than 85% were seen once. The CDR3 consists of 13 residues. Germline V CDR1 and CDR2: SNHLY, FYNNEI. The germline V and J ends were trimmed by 9 bases and 1 base, with 12 bases remaining between them. Whole-study findings and limits: Different lesions suggested infiltration by different T cell clones. No unique dominant TCR clone was found in vitiligo lesions.

The TCR originated in a male donor with vitiligo. Sample: blood. This chain joins TRBV2 and TRBJ1-1; D is possibly TRBD1 (6 bases). The chain's CDR3 is CARGGVGNTEAFF. CDR3 DNA sequence: TGTGCCAGAGGGGGGGTAGGGAACACTGAAGCTTTCTTT.